The following is a TCR beta chain sequence with its context. Its antigen is not identified. V gave up 4 bases and J gave up 4 bases, with 17 bases separating them. The CDR3 is made up of 15 amino acids. The germline V gene has CDR1 SGHRS and CDR2 YFSETQ. The assay was immunoSEQ multiplex PCR, and TCRdb's table has in-frame clones only and misses some. The profile covers 85,000 to 90,000 clones, with 91% appearing a single time and 4% to 6% taken by the ten largest. This record comes from a study of T cell responses to AZD1222 COVID-19 vaccine. Whole-study results and caveats: Across the whole spike, CD4 TCRs peaked at regions 160-218 and 743-854. Reportedly, nearly half of unique spike TCRs recognized epitopes outside B.1.351/B.1.1.7 mutations. An increase in Spike-specific TCR breadth and depth was observed after two AZD1222 doses.

The sample in question was peripheral blood, obtained on day 0 of MenACWY control vaccination. This clonotype was sampled from an adult in good health. The chain is built from TRBV5-1 and TRBJ2-5; D unclear. The CDR3 here is CASSASPFIGETQYF. The CDR3 region has the DNA TGCGCCAGCAGCGCGTCCCCCTTCATCGGAGAGACCCAGTACTTC.